One and the same sample provided the 17 T cell receptor beta chains below, sequenced in a study of blood T cell repertoires in COVID-19. Using immunoSEQ multiplex PCR, the repertoire was profiled, and TCRdb retains in-frame clones only, with some absent. The sample records roughly 250,000 clones, around four fifths being singletons. The sample comprised peripheral blood. Receptors were obtained from a woman aged 40 to 50 with active or convalescent COVID-19.

The chain carries TRBV6-2 or TRBV6-3 and TRBJ2-7, with 10 bases that match TRBD2. The CDR3 is made up of 15 amino acids. Losses at the gene ends were 5 bases for V and 9 bases for J; bases not matched to a gene: 13. Germline lookup yields CDR1 MNHEY and CDR2 SVGEGT. The CDR3 DNA is TGTGCCAGCAGTCCCGGGACTAGCGCCCGAGGCGGGCAGTACGTC. This sequence encodes CASSPGTSARGGQYV.

As to this clone: The same CDR3 can be traced to other DNA sequences in this sample. The J gene is TRBJ1-6, the V gene TRBV2, with D possibly being TRBD1 (6 bases). Germline V gives CDR1 SNHLY, CDR2 FYNNEI. The CDR3 is 15 residues long. Between the trimmed V and J ends, which lost 3 bases and 7 bases, there was a span of 13 bases. The CDR3 sequence is CASSERGGANSPLHF. In DNA, the CDR3 is TGTGCCAGCAGTGAGAGGGGGGGCGCGAATTCACCCCTCCACTTT.

Written as DNA, the CDR3 is TGCAGCCTCCTCGGGGACAGAGGAGAGACCCAGTACTTC. It yields the protein CSLLGDRGETQYF. This sequence joins TRBV29-1 and TRBJ2-5; TRBD1 aligns across 7 bases. The CDR3 contains 13 residues. Germline CDR1 and CDR2: SQVTM and ANQGSEA. V was pared by 8 bases and J by 4 bases, with 10 bases of the junction left unmatched. The full variable domain, rest sourced from reference TRBV29-1 and TRBJ2-5, is SAVISQKPSRDICQRGTSLTIQCQVDSQVTMMFWYRQQPGQSLTLIATANQGSEATYESGFVIDKFPISRPNLTFSTLTVSNMSPEDSSIYLCSLLGDRGETQYFGPGTRLLVL.

The J gene is TRBJ2-2, the V gene TRBV7-2; tentatively, D is TRBD2 (6 bases). Germline V gene lookup returns CDR1 SGHTA and CDR2 FQGNSA. The length of the CDR3 is 16 residues. Trimming pared 1 base from V and 4 bases from J, leaving 13 bases between. CDR3 amino acids: CASSLGSGVGTGELFF. The CDR3 bases are TGTGCCAGCAGCTTAGGGTCGGGAGTAGGCACCGGGGAGCTGTTTTTT.

The J gene is TRBJ1-5, the V gene TRBV5-1, with TRBD1 matching over 7 bases. Germline V gene sequence: CDR1 SGHRS, CDR2 YFSETQ. The junction had 2 bases not matched to a gene; V was cut back by 0 bases and J by 2 bases. The CDR3 consists of 15 residues. The CDR3 reads CASSLEGARNQPQHF. CDR3 DNA sequence: TGCGCCAGCAGCTTGGAGGGGGCTCGCAATCAGCCCCAGCATTTT.

This clone was seen a few times. Other DNA sequences from this sample encode an identical CDR3 as well. The chain carries TRBV19 and TRBJ1-2; D not certain. Germline V gene lookup returns CDR1 LNHDA and CDR2 SQIVND (reference sequence). The CDR3 covers 13 residues. Trimming cost V 9 bases and J 3 bases, with 14 bases left between them. In DNA form, the CDR3 reads TGTGCCAGCCGTACCACGGGTGACTATGGCTACACCTTC. This gives the protein CASRTTGDYGYTF.

J is TRBJ1-1 and V is TRBV28; tentatively, D is TRBD1 (6 bases). There are 15 residues in the CDR3. CDR1 is MDHEN and CDR2 is SYDVKM in the germline V gene. The V and J ends lost 2 bases and 5 bases respectively, with 15 bases between them. This chain's CDR3 is CASSLQGLEGTEAFF. The CDR3 nucleotides read TGTGCCAGCAGTTTACAGGGGCTTGAGGGTACTGAAGCTTTCTTT.

The rearrangement joins TRBV4-1 to TRBJ1-3; 7 bases line up with TRBD1. In germline, CDR1 is MGHRA, CDR2 YSYEKL. The V and J ends lost 3 bases and 2 bases, in that order; junction bases with no gene match: 7. This CDR3 spans 16 amino acids. In nucleotides, the CDR3 is TGCGCCAGCAGCCAGACAGGGTTTCGCGCTGGAAACACCATATATTTT. Amino acids: CASSQTGFRAGNTIYF.

This clone was counted only a few times. The chain links TRBV29-1 to TRBJ1-1; TRBD1 is a possible D gene (6 bases). V lost 6 bases and J lost 1, with 15 bases in between. The CDR3 is 14 amino acids. CDR1 is SQVTM, CDR2 ANQGSEA, per germline. The CDR3: CSVTPGQTNTEAFF. CDR3 nucleotides: TGCAGCGTAACACCCGGACAGACGAACACTGAAGCTTTCTTT.

The V gene is TRBV6-5, the J gene TRBJ1-1, with unresolved D. Trimming cost V 2 bases and J 7 bases, with 14 bases left between them. Germline CDR1 is MNHEY and CDR2 is SVGAGI. CDR3 length equals 14 residues. CDR3 sequence: CASSYAINEDEAFF. As DNA, the CDR3 is TGTGCCAGCAGTTACGCAATAAACGAGGATGAAGCTTTCTTT.

The rearrangement joins TRBV19 to TRBJ1-2; maybe TRBD1 (6 bases). Looked up from germline, CDR1 is LNHDA and CDR2 is SQIVND (reference sequence). The CDR3 extends over 17 amino acids. Deletions cut 5 bases from V and 2 bases from J, with 21 bases between. The CDR3: CASSSYRVKGTNYGYTF. The DNA for the CDR3 is TGTGCCAGTAGTTCCTACAGGGTAAAGGGCACAAACTATGGCTACACCTTC. The variable domain in full, with the rest retrieved from reference TRBV19 and TRBJ1-2, is DGGITQSPKYLFRKEGQNVTLSCEQNLNHDAMYWYRQDPGQGLRLIYYSQIVNDFQKGDIAEGYSVSREKKESFPLTVTSAQKNPTAFYLCASSSYRVKGTNYGYTFGSGTRLTVV.

The gene calls are TRBV14 and TRBJ1-2, with D uncertain. The CDR3 contains 13 residues. Germline lookup yields CDR1 SGHDN and CDR2 FVKESK. V shed 4 bases and J shed 4 bases, with 10 bases lying between them. The CDR3 DNA follows: TGTGCCAGCAGCCCCGGGAAAAGCTATGGCTACACCTTC. It yields the protein CASSPGKSYGYTF.

This chain uses TRBV7-2 with TRBJ1-1; weak D call: TRBD1 (5 bases). Germline-derived CDR1 and CDR2 are SGHTA and FQGNSA. V lost 4 bases, J lost 1 base, and 10 bases lay in between. The CDR3 is 14 amino acids. The CDR3 bases are TGTGCCAGCAGCTCCCGGGGGGGGAACACTGAAGCTTTCTTT. It encodes CASSSRGGNTEAFF.

The chain couples TRBV11-2 to TRBJ1-4, with 8 bases that match TRBD1. Looked up from germline, CDR1 is SGHAT and CDR2 is FQNNGV. The CDR3 totals 15 residues. Germline trimming cut 3 bases from V and 8 bases from J; bases unmatched to any gene: 8. The CDR3 DNA is TGTGCCAGCAGCTTTAGAGGGACAGGAGACGAAAAACTGTTTTTT. This encodes CASSFRGTGDEKLFF. Complete variable domain (other parts from reference TRBV11-2 and TRBJ1-4): EAGVAQSPRYKIIEKRQSVAFWCNPISGHATLYWYQQILGQGPKLLIQFQNNGVVDDSQLPKDRFSAERLKGVDSTLKIQPAKLEDSAVYLCASSFRGTGDEKLFFGSGTQLSVL.

V is TRBV5-1 and J is TRBJ2-7, with a possible D match to TRBD2 (6 bases). The CDR3 extends over 14 amino acids. V lost 0 bases to trimming and J lost 6 bases, with 13 bases between them. Germline V gives CDR1 SGHRS, CDR2 YFSETQ. The CDR3 DNA reads TGCGCCAGCAGCTTGGGTAGCGGAGGAGGCGAGCAGTACGTC. This sequence encodes CASSLGSGGGEQYV.

The chain recombines TRBV5-1 with TRBJ2-3; unclear D gene. From germline, CDR1 is SGHRS and CDR2 YFSETQ. The length of the CDR3 is 14 residues. The V gene lost 2 bases and the J gene lost 0 bases, with 7 bases spanning the gap. CDR3 sequence: CASSFDFSTDTQYF. The CDR3 DNA follows: TGCGCCAGCAGCTTCGACTTTAGCACAGATACGCAGTATTTT.

This chain uses TRBV6-1 with TRBJ1-4; 8 nucleotides line up with TRBD1. This CDR3 spans 14 amino acids. Germline trimming cut 5 bases from V and 5 bases from J; bases unmatched to any gene: 4. Germline V gene sequence: CDR1 MNHNS, CDR2 SASEGT. The CDR3 sequence: CASSSDRGNEKLFF. The DNA of the CDR3 is TGTGCCAGCAGTTCCGACAGGGGCAATGAAAAACTGTTTTTT.